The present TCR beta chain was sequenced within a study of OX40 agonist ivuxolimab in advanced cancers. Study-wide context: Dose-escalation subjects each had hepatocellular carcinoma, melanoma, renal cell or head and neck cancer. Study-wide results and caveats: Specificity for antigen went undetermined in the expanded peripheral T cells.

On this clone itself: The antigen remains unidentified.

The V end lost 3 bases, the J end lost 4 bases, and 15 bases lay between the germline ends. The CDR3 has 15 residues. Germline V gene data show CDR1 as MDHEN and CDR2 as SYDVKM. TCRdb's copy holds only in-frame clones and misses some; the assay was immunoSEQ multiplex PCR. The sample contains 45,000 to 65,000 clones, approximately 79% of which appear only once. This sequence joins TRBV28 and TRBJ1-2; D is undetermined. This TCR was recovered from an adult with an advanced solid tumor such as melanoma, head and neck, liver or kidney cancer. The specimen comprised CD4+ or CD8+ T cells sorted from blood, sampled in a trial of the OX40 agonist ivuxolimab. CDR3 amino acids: CASSFWASTVYGYTF. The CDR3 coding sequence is TGTGCCAGCAGTTTCTGGGCCAGCACCGTCTATGGCTACACCTTC.